The 18 T cell receptor beta chains in this list originate from one sample, sequenced in a study of graft-versus-host responses after intestinal transplantation (dated by TCRdb to the early 2020s). Their cognate antigens are unknown. Library construction relied on the immunoSEQ multiplex PCR assay. What TCRdb holds here is the immuneACCESS table cut down to in-frame rearrangements. Part of the clones is not present; checked against another copy, under half of the missing clones reflect an unresolved V gene, and the others are unexplained. The sample contains tens of thousands of clones, over 80% of them found a single time. The ten largest account for over 0.45% of the sample. In light of the paper, this sample's time point label describes: cells obtained before transplantation from donor or recipient. The sample was unstimulated CD8+ T cells sorted from spleen or lymph node cells, taken before intestinal transplant. These receptor sequences come from a human donor who received an intestinal transplant.

This chain uses TRBV10-1 with TRBJ1-1, with 10 bases matching TRBD1. Germline V gives CDR1 WNHNN, CDR2 SYGVQD (reference sequence). J lost 4 bases, V lost 5 bases, and 10 bases had no gene match. This CDR3 is 16 amino acids long. The CDR3 DNA follows: TGCGCCAGCAGTAAGGGGGGACAGGGGCGACCCACTGAAGCTTTCTTT. Its translation: CASSKGGQGRPTEAFF.

V gene TRBV27 combines with J gene TRBJ2-3; possible D gene TRBD1, 5 bases. The CDR3 contains 14 residues. Per germline, CDR1 MNHEY and CDR2 SMNVEV (reference sequence). Trimming shortened V by 2 bases and J by 4 bases, and 10 bases separated the two germline ends. The CDR3 region is CASSLLVRADTQYF. In nucleotides, the CDR3 is TGTGCCAGCAGTTTACTAGTCAGGGCAGATACGCAGTATTTT.

In its sample, this clone was seen a few times. This chain connects TRBV6-5 to TRBJ2-7; 7 bases align to TRBD2. V trimming: 7 bases; J trimming: 6 bases; junction bases outside the gene matches: 12. The CDR3 is 14 amino acids. CDR1 and CDR2 from the germline V gene are MNHEY and SVGAGI. CDR3 coding DNA: TGTGCCAGCACCCAGCGGGCGGGAGCTGGCGAGCAGTACTTC. It yields the protein CASTQRAGAGEQYF.

This clone was counted between two and nine times. This chain connects TRBV19 to TRBJ1-1; 9 bases line up with TRBD1. CDR1 is LNHDA, CDR2 SQIVND, per germline (reference sequence). This CDR3 is built from 17 residues. V shed 7 bases and J 3 bases; nucleotides not matched to a gene: 15. CDR3 coding DNA: TGTGCCAGTATTGTTCGTGAGGGACAGGGACACGACACTGAAGCTTTCTTT. Translated, it gives CASIVREGQGHDTEAFF.

This sequence joins TRBV4-1 and TRBJ2-3; TRBD2 might be the D (6 bases). CDR3 length: 12 amino acids. With 10 bases removed from V and 6 bases from J, the gap between germline ends came to 14 bases. Germline CDR1 and CDR2: MGHRA and YSYEKL. CDR3 nucleotide sequence: TGCGCCAACTCGGACGGAGGGGATACGCAGTATTTT. Its translation is CANSDGGDTQYF.

This chain joins TRBV27 and TRBJ1-1; D remains ambiguous. Germline CDR1 reads MNHEY; CDR2 reads SMNVEV (reference sequence). Between the trimmed V and J ends, which lost 1 base and 1 base, there was a span of 4 bases. The CDR3 contains 13 residues. CDR3 nucleotides: TGTGCCAGCAGTTTATTTCAGAACACTGAAGCTTTCTTT. Translation: CASSLFQNTEAFF.

About this clone itself: The sample contains more than one DNA sequence encoding this CDR3. The chain carries TRBV19 and TRBJ1-1; D is ambiguous. Germline CDR1 reads LNHDA; CDR2 reads SQIVND (reference sequence). The CDR3 length is 13 residues. V lost 6 bases and J lost 0, with 8 bases in between. Here the CDR3 reads CASSPTVNTEAFF. Here the CDR3 DNA reads TGTGCCAGTAGCCCAACAGTGAACACTGAAGCTTTCTTT.

The V and J genes are TRBV27 and TRBJ2-7; 9 bases are shared with TRBD2. Per the germline V gene, CDR1 is MNHEY and CDR2 is SMNVEV (reference sequence). V shed 2 bases and J 4 bases; nucleotides not matched to a gene: 12. The CDR3 spans 17 residues. CDR3 region: CASSLLNSGGASYEQYF. Here the CDR3 DNA reads TGTGCCAGCAGTTTACTCAATAGCGGGGGAGCCTCATACGAGCAGTACTTC.

The J gene is TRBJ2-7, the V gene TRBV7-9; perhaps TRBD1 as D (6 bases). The V end was cut by 5 bases, the J end by 2 bases, with 19 bases between. The CDR3 totals 16 residues. CDR1 SEHNR and CDR2 FQNEAQ come from the germline V gene (reference sequence). CDR3 loop: CASSPPTGTPTYEQYF. CDR3 coding DNA: TGTGCCAGCAGCCCACCTACCGGGACACCAACCTACGAGCAGTACTTC.

This clone has only one observation. The chain links TRBV27 to TRBJ2-7, with D perhaps matching TRBD1 (6 bases). The CDR3 contains 13 residues. Germline CDR1 MNHEY, CDR2 SMNVEV (reference sequence). Trimming stripped 3 bases from V and 2 bases from J, with 8 bases between. CDR3 DNA sequence: TGTGCCAGCAGTTTGGACAGAACCTACGAGCAGTACTTC. Translation gives CASSLDRTYEQYF.

The CDR3 reads CASSLRTGVPNEQFF. CDR3 nucleotide sequence: TGTGCCAGCAGCCTAAGGACAGGGGTGCCAAATGAGCAGTTCTTC. The rearrangement uses TRBV7-9 and TRBJ2-1; 9 nucleotides match TRBD1. The CDR3 covers 15 residues. Looked up from germline, CDR1 is SEHNR and CDR2 is FQNEAQ (reference sequence). Trimming cost V 5 bases and J 7 bases; bases outside gene matches: 9. Supplemented by reference TRBV7-9 and TRBJ2-1, the full variable domain reads DTGVSQNPRHKITKRGQNVTFRCDPISEHNRLYWYRQTLGQGPEFLTYFQNEAQLEKSRLLSDRFSAERPKGSFSTLEIQRTEQGDSAMYLCASSLRTGVPNEQFFGPGTRLTVL.

The rearrangement joins TRBV19 to TRBJ2-1, with 9 bases aligning to TRBD1. Trimming cost V 4 bases and J 4 bases; bases outside gene matches: 8. There are 16 residues in the CDR3. Germline V lookup: CDR1 LNHDA, CDR2 SQIVND (reference sequence). The CDR3 DNA reads TGTGCCAGTAGTAATCCGGGACAGGGCTTATACAATGAGCAGTTCTTC. Protein product: CASSNPGQGLYNEQFF.

The gene calls are TRBV7-9 and TRBJ2-7; TRBD1 aligns across 10 bases. This CDR3 spans 17 amino acids. Germline CDR1 and CDR2: SEHNR and FQNEAQ (reference sequence). Germline trimming cut 1 base from V and 6 bases from J; bases unmatched to any gene: 12. The CDR3 protein is CASSLDRKGQGIREQYF. Here the CDR3 DNA reads TGTGCCAGCAGCTTAGATCGTAAGGGACAGGGGATACGCGAGCAGTACTTC.

V usage is TRBV5-1 and J usage is TRBJ2-1; 10 bases align to TRBD2. J lost 8 bases, V lost 1 base, and 3 bases had no gene match. Per the germline V gene, CDR1 is SGHRS and CDR2 is YFSETQ. CDR3 length equals 14 residues. The CDR3 is CASSLSLAGDEQFF. The CDR3 DNA sequence: TGCGCCAGCAGCTTGAGTCTAGCGGGAGATGAGCAGTTCTTC.

A single count supports this clone. CDR3 DNA: TGTGCCATCAGCGATCCTGGCGGCCACTATGGCTACACCTTC. Translation: CAISDPGGHYGYTF. The V call is TRBV10-3, the J call TRBJ1-2; no definite D call. Per germline, CDR1 ENHRY and CDR2 SYGVKD. The CDR3 is 14 residues long. The ends were cut back, 6 bases at V and 3 bases at J, with 14 bases in the middle.

The CDR3 region is CASRGGYNEQFF. CDR3 nucleotides: TGTGCCAGCAGGGGGGGGTACAATGAGCAGTTCTTC. This sequence joins TRBV27 and TRBJ2-1, with 7 bases matching TRBD2. This CDR3 is built from 12 residues. V lost 6 bases to trimming and J lost 4 bases; unmatched junction nucleotides: 0. Germline V gene data show CDR1 as MNHEY and CDR2 as SMNVEV (reference sequence).

V and J are TRBV28 and TRBJ2-6; 11 bases map to TRBD2. With 6 bases clipped from V and 9 bases from J, the junction kept 10 bases outside the gene matches. The CDR3 length is 16 residues. Germline CDR1 reads MDHEN; CDR2 reads SYDVKM. This chain's CDR3 is CASSPRVAGGLNVLTF. The CDR3 region has the DNA TGTGCCAGCAGCCCGAGGGTAGCGGGAGGGCTCAACGTCCTGACTTTC.

V usage is TRBV30 and J usage is TRBJ2-4; weak D call: TRBD1 (6 bases). The germline CDR1 and CDR2 sequences are GTSNPN and SVGIG (reference sequence). The CDR3 extends over 17 amino acids. Trimming stripped 0 bases from V and 1 base from J, with 16 bases between. The CDR3 DNA reads as TGTGCCTGGAGTGTACCAGGGGCCGCCCAGGCCAAAAACATTCAGTACTTC. Amino acid sequence: CAWSVPGAAQAKNIQYF.